This T cell receptor (beta chain) appears in the sequencing data of a study of identical twins. This clonotype was seen many times. TCRdb itself ran the 5' RACE reads through MiXCR, one entry per CDR3 protein. Of approximately 300,000 distinct CDR3 sequences in the sample, around 9.7% were seen once. The CDR3 is 16 amino acids. Germline V lookup: CDR1 LGHNA, CDR2 YSLEER. Germline trimming cut 0 bases from V and 2 bases from J; bases unmatched to any gene: 5. These same records also appear under a second study, on yellow fever vaccine responses in identical twins.

The source of this sequence is a woman in her late teens or twenties in good health. The sample taken for sequencing was CD8+ T cells sorted from blood. J is TRBJ2-7 and V is TRBV4-3, with TRBD1 matching 9 bases. The CDR3 here is CASSQDKGQGTYEQYF. CDR3 sequence (DNA): TGCGCCAGCAGCCAAGATAAGGGACAGGGAACCTACGAGCAGTACTTC.